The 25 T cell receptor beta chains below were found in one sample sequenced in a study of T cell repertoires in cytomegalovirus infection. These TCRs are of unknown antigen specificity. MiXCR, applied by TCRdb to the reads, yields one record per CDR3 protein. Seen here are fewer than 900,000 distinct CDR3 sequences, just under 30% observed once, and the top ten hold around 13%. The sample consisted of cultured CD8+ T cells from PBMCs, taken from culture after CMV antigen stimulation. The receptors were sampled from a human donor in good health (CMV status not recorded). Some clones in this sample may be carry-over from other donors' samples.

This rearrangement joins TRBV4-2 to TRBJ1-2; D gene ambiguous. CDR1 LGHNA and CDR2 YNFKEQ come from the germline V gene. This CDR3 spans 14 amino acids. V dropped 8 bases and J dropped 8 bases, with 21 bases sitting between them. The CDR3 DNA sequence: TGTGCCAGCCGGTCTCCGGGCAGGAAGTTCGGCTACACCTTC. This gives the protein CASRSPGRKFGYTF.

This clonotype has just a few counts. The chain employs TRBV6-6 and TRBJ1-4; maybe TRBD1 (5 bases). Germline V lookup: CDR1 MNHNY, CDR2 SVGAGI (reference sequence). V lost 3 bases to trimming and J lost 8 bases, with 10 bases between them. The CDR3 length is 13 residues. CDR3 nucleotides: TGTGCCAGCAGTTATGGGCCAGGGGAAAAACTGTTTTTT. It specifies CASSYGPGEKLFF.

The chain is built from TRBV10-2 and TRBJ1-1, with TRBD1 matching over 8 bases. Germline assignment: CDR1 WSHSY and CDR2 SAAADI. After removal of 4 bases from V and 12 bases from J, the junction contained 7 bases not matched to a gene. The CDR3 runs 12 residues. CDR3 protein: CASSAGTGESFF. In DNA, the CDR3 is TGCGCCAGCAGTGCCGGGACAGGCGAGTCTTTCTTT.

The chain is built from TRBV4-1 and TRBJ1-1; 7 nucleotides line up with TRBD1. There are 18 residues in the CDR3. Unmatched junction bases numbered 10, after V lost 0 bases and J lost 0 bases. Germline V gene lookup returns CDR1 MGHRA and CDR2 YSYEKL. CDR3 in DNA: TGCGCCAGCAGCCAAGATGTTGTGACAGGGAGGATGAACACTGAAGCTTTCTTT. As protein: CASSQDVVTGRMNTEAFF.

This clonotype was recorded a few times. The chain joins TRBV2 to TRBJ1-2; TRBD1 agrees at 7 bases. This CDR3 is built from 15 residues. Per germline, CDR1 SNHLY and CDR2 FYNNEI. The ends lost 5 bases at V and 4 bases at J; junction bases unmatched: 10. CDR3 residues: CASSHPRQGLYGYTF. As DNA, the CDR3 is TGTGCCAGCAGTCACCCCAGACAGGGACTCTATGGCTACACCTTC.

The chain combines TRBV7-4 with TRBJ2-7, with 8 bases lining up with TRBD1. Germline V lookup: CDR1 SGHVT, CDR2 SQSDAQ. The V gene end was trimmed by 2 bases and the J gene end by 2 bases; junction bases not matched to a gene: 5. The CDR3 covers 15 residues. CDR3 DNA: TGTGCCAGCAGCTTACCGGGACAGGCACCCTACGAGCAGTACGTC. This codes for CASSLPGQAPYEQYV.

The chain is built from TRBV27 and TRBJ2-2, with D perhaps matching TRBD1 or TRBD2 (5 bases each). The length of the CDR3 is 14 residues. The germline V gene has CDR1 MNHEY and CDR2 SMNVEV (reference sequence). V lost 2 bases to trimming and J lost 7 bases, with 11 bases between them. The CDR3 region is CASSLGGLVGELFF. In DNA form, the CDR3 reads TGTGCCAGCAGTTTAGGGGGTTTGGTCGGGGAGCTGTTTTTT.

CDR3 in amino acids: CASSTGFEAFF. The CDR3 DNA is TGTGCCAGCAGCACAGGGTTTGAAGCTTTCTTT. The chain employs TRBV28 and TRBJ1-1, with D possibly matching TRBD1 (6 bases). Germline V gene data show CDR1 as MDHEN and CDR2 as SYDVKM. Trimming removed 6 bases from V and 7 bases from J, with 9 bases in between. The CDR3 totals 11 residues.

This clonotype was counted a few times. The CDR3 is CASSPQYDRSGTEAFF. The CDR3, as DNA: TGTGCCAGCAGCCCACAGTACGACAGAAGTGGGACTGAAGCTTTCTTT. The chain is built from TRBV27 and TRBJ1-1; maybe TRBD1 (5 bases). CDR1 and CDR2 from the germline V gene are MNHEY and SMNVEV (reference sequence). V was cut by 6 bases and J by 5 bases, with 22 bases left in between. The CDR3 is 16 residues long.

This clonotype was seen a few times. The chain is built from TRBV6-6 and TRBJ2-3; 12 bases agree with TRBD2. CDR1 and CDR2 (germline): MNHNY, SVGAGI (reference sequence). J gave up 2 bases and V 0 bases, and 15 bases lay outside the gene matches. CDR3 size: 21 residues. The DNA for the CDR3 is TGTGCCAGCAGTTACTCGAAACCCCTAGCGGGGGGGCGGGATAACACAGATACGCAGTATTTT. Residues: CASSYSKPLAGGRDNTDTQYF.

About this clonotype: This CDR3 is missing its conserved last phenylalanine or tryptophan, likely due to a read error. This CDR3 is CASSVARSAAITDTQYL. In DNA form, the CDR3 reads TGTGCCAGCAGCGTAGCCCGATCGGCAGCTATCACAGATACGCAGTATTTG. The gene calls are TRBV9 and TRBJ2-3; D is unclear. In germline, CDR1 is SGDLS, CDR2 YYNGEE. Between the trimmed V and J ends, which lost 0 bases and 2 bases, there was a span of 16 bases. The CDR3 extends over 17 amino acids.

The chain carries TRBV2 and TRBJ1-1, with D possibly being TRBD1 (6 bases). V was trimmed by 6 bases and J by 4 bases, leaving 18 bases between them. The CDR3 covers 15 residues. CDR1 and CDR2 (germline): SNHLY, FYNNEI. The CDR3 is CASSSSGATGTEAFF. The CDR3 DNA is TGTGCCAGCAGCTCGTCAGGGGCCACGGGCACTGAAGCTTTCTTT.

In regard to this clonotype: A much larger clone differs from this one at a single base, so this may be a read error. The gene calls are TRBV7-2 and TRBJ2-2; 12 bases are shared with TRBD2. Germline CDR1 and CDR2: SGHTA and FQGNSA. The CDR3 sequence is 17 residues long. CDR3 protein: CASSLRLAGANIGELFF. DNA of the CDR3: TGTGCCAGCAGCCTCCGACTAGCGGGGGCGAACATCGGGGAGCTGTTTTTT.

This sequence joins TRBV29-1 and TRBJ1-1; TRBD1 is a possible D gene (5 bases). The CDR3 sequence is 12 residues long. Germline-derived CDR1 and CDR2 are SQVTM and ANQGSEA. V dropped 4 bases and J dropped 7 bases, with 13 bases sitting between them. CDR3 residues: CSVASGEVEAFF. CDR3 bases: TGCAGCGTTGCGTCGGGGGAAGTTGAAGCTTTCTTT.

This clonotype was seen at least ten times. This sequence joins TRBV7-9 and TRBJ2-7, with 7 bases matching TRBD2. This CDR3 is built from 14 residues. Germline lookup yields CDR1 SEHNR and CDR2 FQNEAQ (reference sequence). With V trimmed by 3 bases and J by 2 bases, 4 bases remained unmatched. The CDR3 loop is CASSLGGSPYEQYF. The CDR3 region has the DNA TGTGCCAGCAGCTTGGGCGGGAGTCCCTACGAGCAGTACTTC.

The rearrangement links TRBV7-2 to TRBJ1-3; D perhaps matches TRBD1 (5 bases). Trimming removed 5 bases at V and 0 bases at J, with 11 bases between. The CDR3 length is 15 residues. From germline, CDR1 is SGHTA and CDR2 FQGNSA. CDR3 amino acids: CASSLTGYSGNTIYF. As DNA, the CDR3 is TGTGCCAGCAGCCTAACAGGTTACTCTGGAAACACCATATATTTT.

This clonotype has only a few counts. The CDR3 sequence: CASSFPFGELFF. CDR3 nucleotides: TGTGCCAGCAGTTTCCCTTTCGGGGAGCTGTTTTTT. This chain links TRBV28 with TRBJ2-2; no definite D call. Germline values: CDR1 MDHEN, CDR2 SYDVKM. The ends were cut back, 3 bases at V and 7 bases at J, with 6 bases in the middle. This CDR3 region has 12 residues.

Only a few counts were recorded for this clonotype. The CDR3 nucleotides read TGTGCCAGCAGCTCGTGGGCAGGCCTGAACACCGGGGAGCTGTTTTTT. Translating it yields CASSSWAGLNTGELFF. The chain links TRBV11-3 to TRBJ2-2; no clear D gene. The V gene's germline CDR1 is SGHNT and CDR2 YENEEA. V was trimmed by 4 bases and J by 1 base, leaving 13 bases between them. The CDR3 is 16 amino acids.

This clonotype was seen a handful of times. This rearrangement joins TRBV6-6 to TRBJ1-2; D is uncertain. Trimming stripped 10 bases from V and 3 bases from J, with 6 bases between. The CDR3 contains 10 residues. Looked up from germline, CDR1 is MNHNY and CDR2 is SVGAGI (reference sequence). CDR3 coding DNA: TGTGCCACCGAACACTATGGCTACACCTTC. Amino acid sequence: CATEHYGYTF.

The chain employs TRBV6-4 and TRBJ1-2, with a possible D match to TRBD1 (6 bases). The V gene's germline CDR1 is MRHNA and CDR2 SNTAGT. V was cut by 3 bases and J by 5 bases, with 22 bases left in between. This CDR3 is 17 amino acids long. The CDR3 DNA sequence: TGTGCCAGCAGTGATTTCCCGGGACAAGAGTTTTTTTATGGCTACACCTTC. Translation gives CASSDFPGQEFFYGYTF.

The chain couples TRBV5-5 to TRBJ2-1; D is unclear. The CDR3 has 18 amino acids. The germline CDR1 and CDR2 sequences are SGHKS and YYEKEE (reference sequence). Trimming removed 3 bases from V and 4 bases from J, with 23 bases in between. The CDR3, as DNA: TGTGCCAGCAGCTCCAGCGTCGCCGCTTATCCCAATTACAATGAGCAGTTCTTC. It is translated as CASSSSVAAYPNYNEQFF.

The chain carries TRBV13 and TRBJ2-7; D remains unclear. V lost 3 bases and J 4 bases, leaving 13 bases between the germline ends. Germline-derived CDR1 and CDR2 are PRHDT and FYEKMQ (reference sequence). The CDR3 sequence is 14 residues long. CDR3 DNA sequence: TGTGCCAGCAGCTTGGGCAGCCGACTGTACGAGCAGTACTTC. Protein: CASSLGSRLYEQYF.

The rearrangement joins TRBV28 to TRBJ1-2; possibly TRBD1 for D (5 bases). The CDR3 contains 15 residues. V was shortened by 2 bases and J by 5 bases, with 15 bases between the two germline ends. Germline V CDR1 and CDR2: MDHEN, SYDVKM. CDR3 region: CASSLRGRLEYGYTF. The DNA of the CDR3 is TGTGCCAGCAGTTTAAGGGGCAGGTTGGAATATGGCTACACCTTC.

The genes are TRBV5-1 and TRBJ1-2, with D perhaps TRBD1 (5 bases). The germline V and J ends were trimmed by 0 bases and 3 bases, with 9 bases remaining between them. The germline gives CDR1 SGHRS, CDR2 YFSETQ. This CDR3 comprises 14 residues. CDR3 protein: CASSLESRDYGYTF. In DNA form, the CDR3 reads TGCGCCAGCAGCTTGGAGTCCAGGGACTATGGCTACACCTTC.

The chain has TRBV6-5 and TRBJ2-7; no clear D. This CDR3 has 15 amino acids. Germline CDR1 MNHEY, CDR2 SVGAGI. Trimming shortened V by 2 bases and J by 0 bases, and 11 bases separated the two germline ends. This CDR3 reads CASSYTVESSYEQYF. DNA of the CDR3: TGTGCCAGCAGTTACACGGTAGAGTCCTCCTACGAGCAGTACTTC.